Listed here are 10 T cell receptor beta chains from one sample, sequenced in a study of T cells in Graves' hyperthyroidism and ophthalmopathy. There were TCR beta CDR3 regions amplified from RNA transcripts. HTBI primers were the set used in a first-round RT-PCR of the TCR CDR3. One entry per CDR3 protein results from TCRdb running MiXCR on the multiplex PCR reads. The table lists fewer than 650,000 distinct CDR3 sequences, 14% of them singletons. The sample comprised blood. All receptors derive from a woman younger than 30 with Graves' ophthalmopathy.

In its sample, this clonotype was seen many times. This chain joins TRBV6-2 or TRBV6-3 and TRBJ2-5; D unresolved. Germline values: CDR1 MNHEY, CDR2 SVGEGT. Trimming removed 4 bases from V and 1 base from J, with 19 bases in between. This CDR3 comprises 17 residues. CDR3 residues: CASSFAPRAAVQETQYF. CDR3 coding DNA: TGTGCCAGCAGTTTTGCCCCACGCGCGGCTGTCCAAGAGACCCAGTACTTC.

This clonotype was counted many times. The chain combines TRBV30 with TRBJ1-1, with D uncertain. Germline lookup yields CDR1 GTSNPN and CDR2 SVGIG (reference sequence). This CDR3 has 12 amino acids. V was cut by 0 bases and J by 3 bases, with 5 bases left in between. CDR3 coding DNA: TGTGCCTGGAGTGTTGAGCACACTGAAGCTTTCTTT. Encoded protein: CAWSVEHTEAFF.

The genes are TRBV19 and TRBJ2-1; 10 positions agree with TRBD2. The germline V gene encodes CDR1 LNHDA and CDR2 SQIVND (reference sequence). V dropped 4 bases and J dropped 6; count of bases not matched to a gene: 3. The CDR3 has 14 amino acids. The CDR3 sequence: CASSNSGRANEQFF. The CDR3 bases are TGTGCCAGTAGTAACAGCGGGAGGGCCAATGAGCAGTTCTTC.

This clonotype was recorded at least ten times. DNA for the CDR3: TGTGCCAGCAGTTACCCGCTAGCCACAGATACGCAGTATTTT. Translating gives CASSYPLATDTQYF. The rearrangement joins TRBV6-2 or TRBV6-3 to TRBJ2-3, with a possible D match to TRBD2 (5 bases). The germline CDR1 and CDR2 sequences are MNHEY and SVGEGT. Trimming took 2 bases from V and 2 from J, leaving 8 bases between them. CDR3 length: 14 residues.

In its sample, this clonotype was seen many times. This chain links TRBV9 with TRBJ2-5; TRBD2 is a possible D gene (6 bases). V shed 4 bases and J shed 3 bases, with 13 bases lying between them. Germline CDR1 reads SGDLS; CDR2 reads YYNGEE. The CDR3 contains 14 residues. CDR3 region: CASSRRPGEETQYF. The CDR3 region has the DNA TGTGCCAGCAGCCGCCGACCGGGGGAAGAGACCCAGTACTTC.

This clonotype has a count of ten or more. V gene TRBV30 combines with J gene TRBJ1-1; D is unresolved. With 6 bases removed from V and 0 bases from J, the gap between germline ends came to 14 bases. This CDR3 comprises 14 residues. From germline, CDR1 is GTSNPN and CDR2 SVGIG (reference sequence). In DNA, the CDR3 is TGTGCCTGCAGCGTACTGACCCTGAACACTGAAGCTTTCTTT. Its translation: CACSVLTLNTEAFF.

In the case of this clonotype: Since a much larger clone is just one base distant, this may be a read error. The V and J genes are TRBV6-1 and TRBJ2-1; 14 nucleotides line up with TRBD2. Germline loops: CDR1 MNHNS, CDR2 SASEGT. The CDR3 covers 19 residues. V shed 4 bases, J shed 3 bases, and the junction held 11 bases outside the gene matches. The CDR3 reads CASSGPTSGRALSYNEQFF. As DNA, the CDR3 is TGTGCCAGCAGTGGCCCGACTAGCGGGAGGGCCTTGAGCTACAATGAGCAGTTCTTC.

To note about this clonotype: Just one base apart from a much larger clone, this may be a read error. The chain joins TRBV4-3 to TRBJ1-3, with D perhaps matching TRBD1 (5 bases). The V gene's germline CDR1 is LGHNA and CDR2 YSLEER. This CDR3 spans 16 amino acids. V lost 0 bases, J lost 0 bases, and 9 bases lay in between. For the CDR3, the DNA is TGCGCCAGCAGCCAAGAGAGGGGCCCCTCTGGAAACACCATATATTTT. It yields the protein CASSQERGPSGNTIYF.

This clonotype has a count of ten or more. V usage is TRBV7-6 and J usage is TRBJ2-7; D is ambiguous. V shed 0 bases and J shed 2 bases, with 2 bases lying between them. Per germline, CDR1 SGHVS and CDR2 FNYEAQ. This CDR3 comprises 12 residues. The CDR3 protein is CASSLAAYEQYF. The CDR3 region has the DNA TGTGCCAGCAGCTTAGCCGCCTACGAGCAGTACTTC.

The chain joins TRBV19 to TRBJ2-7; 8 positions match TRBD1. The J segment lost 0 bases and the V segment lost 5 bases, leaving 6 bases of the junction unmatched. This CDR3 has 15 amino acids. Germline loops: CDR1 LNHDA, CDR2 SQIVND (reference sequence). DNA of the CDR3: TGTGCCAGTAGTCGTTGGACAGGGCGCTCCTACGAGCAGTACTTC. Translation gives CASSRWTGRSYEQYF.